This paragraph covers one T cell receptor beta chain sequence. The sample is drawn from a study of cytomegalovirus exposure and HLA in healthy donors. CDR3 length equals 15 residues. Per germline, CDR1 MNHEY and CDR2 SVGAGI. Trimming cost V 7 bases and J 5 bases; bases outside gene matches: 12. Profiling relied on immunoSEQ multiplex PCR, and the TCRdb table lists in-frame clones only, not all of them. The repertoire holds around 120,000 clones, with roughly 82% as singletons. Source material: PBMCs. This sequence originates from a man aged 18-30 years in good health and CMV-seronegative. The V call is TRBV6-5, the J call TRBJ2-7; TRBD1 matches 9 bases. CDR3 amino acids: CASTAPTGGGNEQYF. The CDR3 bases are TGTGCCAGCACCGCCCCGACAGGGGGGGGGAACGAGCAGTACTTC.